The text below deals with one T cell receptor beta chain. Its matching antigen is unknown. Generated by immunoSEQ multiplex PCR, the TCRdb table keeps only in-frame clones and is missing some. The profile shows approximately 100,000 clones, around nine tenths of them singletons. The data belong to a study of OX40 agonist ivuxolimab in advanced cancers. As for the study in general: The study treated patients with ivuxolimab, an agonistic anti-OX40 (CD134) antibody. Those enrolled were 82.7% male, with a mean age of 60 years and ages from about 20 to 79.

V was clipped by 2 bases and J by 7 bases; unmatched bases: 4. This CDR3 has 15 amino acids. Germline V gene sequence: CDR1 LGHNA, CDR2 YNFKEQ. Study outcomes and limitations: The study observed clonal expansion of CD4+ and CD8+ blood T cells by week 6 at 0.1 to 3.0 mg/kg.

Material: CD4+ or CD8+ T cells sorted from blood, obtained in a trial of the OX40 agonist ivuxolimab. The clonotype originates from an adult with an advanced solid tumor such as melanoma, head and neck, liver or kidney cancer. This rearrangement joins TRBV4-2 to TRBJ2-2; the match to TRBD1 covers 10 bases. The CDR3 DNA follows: TGTGCCAGCAGCCAATCGGACAGGGGGAGCGGGGAGCTGTTTTTT. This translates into CASSQSDRGSGELFF.